This T cell receptor (beta chain) was found in a study of T cell clusters in autoimmune cytopenias. Study-wide results and limits: TRB repertoire shifts in secondary cytopenia and chronic lymphocytic leukemia mostly reflected lymphoma, not autoimmunity. Exclusive TRB clusters were approximately 3.2-fold more numerous in healthy donors than in active autoimmune hepatitis.

Roughly 38,000 genome equivalents of blood DNA were amplified for TRB. One tube held mixed TRB-A and TRB-B primer pools for touch-down PCR. TCRdb reprocessed the multiplex PCR reads, keeping one entry per CDR3 protein, no DNA. The sample spans under 8,500 distinct CDR3 sequences; the ten largest clones claim about 3.5%. By frequency, this clonotype registers medium-sized (0.01 to 0.1%). Its specificity is unknown. The germline CDR1 and CDR2 sequences are MNHNS and SASEGT. This CDR3 contains 14 residues. This chain uses TRBV6-1 with TRBJ1-2; TCRdb proposes TRBD1, but this gene call is untestable without DNA. The clonotype originates from a human donor with an autoimmune cytopenia or autoimmune hepatitis (not recorded which). The material sequenced was peripheral blood. CDR3 in amino acids: CASMGADLRHGYTF.